The T cell receptor beta chain under discussion was sequenced for a study of shared clonotypes between healthy human individuals. Whole-study context: Used for every donor were three CD4 naive, three CD4 memory, two CD8 naive and one CD8 memory plate.

CDR3 length equals 15 residues. With regard to this clone: Its matching antigen is unknown.

Findings of the study overall: The sharing of 5% to 6.5% of naive CD4 clonotypes was seen across a few donors.

As originally analysed: ImmunoSEQ junction-only sequences lacked quality scores, so their filtering differed. The data were produced by immunoSEQ multiplex PCR, yet TCRdb's version contains in-frame clones alone and is incomplete. V and J calls and clone size are as listed in that table; D and trimming were resolved from the DNA. The table records 2,500,000 or so clones, over 85% of them present only once. The receptor was isolated from a man between 18 and 35 years old in good health. Some clones in this sample may be carry-over from other donors' samples. The chain recombines TRBV21-1 with TRBJ2-7. TRBV21-1 is termed a pseudogene. Sequencing used naive CD4+ T cells from PBMCs. The subset here: CD45RA+ positively selected. Here the CDR3 reads CASSKKVNRPYEQYF. CDR3 coding DNA: TGTGCCAGCAGCAAAAAGGTGAATAGGCCCTACGAGCAGTACTTC.